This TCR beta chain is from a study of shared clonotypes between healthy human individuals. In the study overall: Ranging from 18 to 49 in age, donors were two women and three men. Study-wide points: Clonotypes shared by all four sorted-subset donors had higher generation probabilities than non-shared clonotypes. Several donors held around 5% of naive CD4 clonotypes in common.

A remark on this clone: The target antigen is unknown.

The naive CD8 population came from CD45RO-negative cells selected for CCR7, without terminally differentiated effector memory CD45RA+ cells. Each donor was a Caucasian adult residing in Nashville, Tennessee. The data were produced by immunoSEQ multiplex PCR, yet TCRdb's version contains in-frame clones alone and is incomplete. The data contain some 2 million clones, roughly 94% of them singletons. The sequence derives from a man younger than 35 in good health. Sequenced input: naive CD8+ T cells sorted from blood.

CDR3 nucleotide sequence: TGTGCCAGCAGCCAGGGGTGGGGGCTCGGGTACGAGCAGTTCTTC. It specifies CASSQGWGLGYEQFF. The chain has TRBV9 and TRBJ2-1, with D possibly matching TRBD1 (6 bases). The CDR3 runs 15 residues. V was trimmed by 4 bases and J by 10 bases, leaving 21 bases between them. The germline gives CDR1 SGDLS, CDR2 YYNGEE.